This T cell receptor beta chain was recorded in a study of cytomegalovirus exposure and HLA in healthy donors. As regards this clone: Antigen: not known.

The PCR contained 60 Vbeta and 13 Jbeta primers. TCRdb's table, derived via immunoSEQ multiplex PCR, lists solely in-frame clones and lacks some. The top ten hold 4.1% of the sample, which has some 100,000 clones, 76% seen once. Findings and caveats of the study: Most of the CMV-associated TCR beta chains (in a later analysis) appeared to be HLA-restricted. Links to common viral pathogens appeared, in a later analysis, for several of the most significant clusters.

Germline-derived CDR1 and CDR2 are MGHDK and SYGVNS. V shed 7 bases and J shed 7 bases, with 20 bases lying between them. This CDR3 comprises 15 residues. Sequenced: PBMCs. The V call is TRBV25-1, the J call TRBJ1-5, with a tentative D call TRBD1 (6 bases). The TCR sequence derives from a man aged 40-50 years in good health and CMV-seronegative. The chain's CDR3 is CASTNLGGAGQPQHF. The CDR3 region has the DNA TGTGCCAGCACTAATCTCGGGGGGGCAGGGCAGCCCCAGCATTTT. The full variable domain, in which reference TRBV25-1 and TRBJ1-5 provide the parts outside the CDR3, is EADIYQTPRYLVIGTGKKITLECSQTMGHDKMYWYQQDPGMELHLIHYSYGVNSTEKGDLSSESTVSRIRTEHFPLTLESARPSHTSQYLCASTNLGGAGQPQHFGDGTRLSIL.